The 32 T cell receptor beta chains presented below share a single source sample, sequenced in a study of T-cell reconstitution after alpha-beta-depleted transplantation in children. Preparation of the TCRbeta library was carried out with unique molecular identifiers. In TCRdb, the PCR reads were re-called with MiXCR into one record per CDR3 protein. The repertoire has 400,000 to 450,000 distinct CDR3 sequences, around two fifths of them found once; the top ten carry roughly 27%. The material sequenced was PBMCs, taken before TCRalphabeta/CD19-depleted stem cell transplant. These receptors came from a girl aged 2-10 years with aplastic anemia, due to receive a stem cell transplant.

Ten or more counts support this clonotype. The J gene is TRBJ1-1, the V gene TRBV2; D not certain. The germline V gene has CDR1 SNHLY and CDR2 FYNNEI. This CDR3 is built from 13 residues. The V and J ends lost 6 bases and 2 bases respectively, with 10 bases between them. This chain's CDR3 is CASSQESNTEAFF. The CDR3 DNA sequence: TGTGCCAGCAGCCAGGAGAGTAACACTGAAGCTTTCTTT.

The V call is TRBV7-9, the J call TRBJ1-1, with a weak D call TRBD1 (6 bases). Per germline, CDR1 SEHNR and CDR2 FQNEAQ (reference sequence). Between the trimmed V and J ends, which lost 0 bases and 4 bases, there was a span of 15 bases. CDR3 length: 16 amino acids. The CDR3 region is CASSLALNQGITEAFF. CDR3 DNA sequence: TGTGCCAGCAGCTTAGCGCTAAACCAGGGGATCACTGAAGCTTTCTTT.

The CDR3 is CASSFAGGAAEAFF. The CDR3 DNA reads TGTGCCAGCAGCTTCGCCGGAGGGGCGGCTGAAGCTTTCTTT. The chain combines TRBV5-8 with TRBJ1-1, with D possibly TRBD1 on 5 matching bases. This CDR3 comprises 14 residues. Trimming took off 2 bases at V and 6 bases at J, with 14 bases between the two ends. Germline CDR1 and CDR2: SGHTS and YDEGEE.

This clonotype was seen a few times. The genes are TRBV20-1 and TRBJ2-1; tentatively, D is TRBD1 or TRBD2 (6 bases each). The V end lost 8 bases, the J end lost 4 bases, and 18 bases lay between the germline ends. The CDR3 is made up of 14 amino acids. The germline V gene encodes CDR1 DFQATT and CDR2 SNEGSKA (reference sequence). The CDR3 is CSTGGTNGYNEQFF. CDR3 sequence (DNA): TGCAGTACTGGAGGGACAAATGGGTACAATGAGCAGTTCTTC.

As concerns this clonotype: Just one base apart from a much larger clone, this may be a read error. The chain joins TRBV29-1 to TRBJ1-2, with D perhaps TRBD1 (6 bases). The CDR3 runs to 13 residues. Germline V gene sequence: CDR1 SQVTM, CDR2 ANQGSEA. The DNA for the CDR3 is TGCAGCGGTGAAGGGGGGGCAGGCTATGGCTTCACCTTC. It translates to CSGEGGAGYGFTF.

This clonotype was detected many times. The chain joins TRBV29-1 to TRBJ2-3; D possibly corresponds to TRBD2 (5 bases). The V and J ends lost 6 bases and 2 bases respectively, with 21 bases between them. There are 16 residues in the CDR3. CDR1 and CDR2 (germline): SQVTM, ANQGSEA. The CDR3 region is CSVENVTGIYTDTQYF. The CDR3 DNA reads TGCAGCGTAGAAAACGTAACCGGGATTTACACAGATACGCAGTATTTT.

V and J are TRBV6-5 and TRBJ2-3, with a possible D match to TRBD1 (5 bases). V lost 0 bases to trimming and J lost 2 bases, with 15 bases between them. This CDR3 has 17 amino acids. Germline-derived CDR1 and CDR2 are MNHEY and SVGAGI. The CDR3 DNA is TGTGCCAGCAGTTACTCGAATGACAGAGGAGACACAGATACGCAGTATTTT. Translating gives CASSYSNDRGDTDTQYF.

V is TRBV12-2 and J is TRBJ2-3; the table names TRBD2, a call not compared with the DNA. TRBV12-2 represents a pseudogene. The CDR3 has 16 residues. In nucleotides, the CDR3 is TGTGCAAGTCGCTTCACTAGCGAAAGAAGACGTAATACGCAGTATTTT. It encodes CASRFTSERRRNTQYF.

A few counts support this clonotype. The chain is built from TRBV2 and TRBJ2-3; no clear D. With 0 bases removed from V and 4 bases from J, the gap between germline ends came to 14 bases. The length of the CDR3 is 16 residues. The germline CDR1 and CDR2 sequences are SNHLY and FYNNEI. The CDR3 spells CASSEALGIGPDTQYF. The CDR3 DNA reads as TGTGCCAGCAGTGAAGCGCTGGGGATCGGTCCAGATACGCAGTATTTT. The full variable domain, with the rest looked up from reference TRBV2 and TRBJ2-3, is EPEVTQTPSHQVTQMGQEVILRCVPISNHLYFYWYRQILGQKVEFLVSFYNNEISEKSEIFDDQFSVERPDGSNFTLKIRSTKLEDSAMYFCASSEALGIGPDTQYFGPGTRLTVL.

This clonotype was observed many times. The rearrangement uses TRBV9 and TRBJ2-3, with TRBD2 matching 12 bases. In germline, CDR1 is SGDLS, CDR2 YYNGEE. The CDR3 is made up of 16 amino acids. The trim removed 3 bases at V and 2 bases at J, leaving 4 bases unmatched. The CDR3 nucleotides are TGTGCCAGCAGCGCCCGACTAGCGGGAGCCACAGATACGCAGTATTTT. Its translation: CASSARLAGATDTQYF.

In its sample, this clonotype was seen a few times. The chain couples TRBV7-2 to TRBJ2-5; 10 bases align to TRBD2. Germline loops: CDR1 SGHTA, CDR2 FQGNSA. The CDR3 is made up of 17 amino acids. The V segment lost 0 bases and the J segment 2 bases; nucleotides outside the gene matches: 6. CDR3 sequence (DNA): TGTGCCAGCAGCTTAGCCGCGGCTAGCGGGGGACAAGAGACCCAGTACTTC. Residues: CASSLAAASGGQETQYF.

V is TRBV5-6 and J is TRBJ2-5; 7 positions agree with TRBD1. The CDR3 consists of 15 residues. Trimming at V came to 3 bases and at J to 5 bases, leaving 10 bases not matched to a gene. Germline V CDR1 and CDR2: SGHDT, YYEEEE. CDR3 protein: CASSSGGPGQETQYF. The CDR3 DNA follows: TGTGCCAGCAGCTCTGGAGGTCCGGGACAGGAGACCCAGTACTTC.

In its sample, this clonotype was seen many times. The chain uses TRBV28 and TRBJ1-3, with D perhaps matching TRBD1 (6 bases). The germline gives CDR1 MDHEN, CDR2 SYDVKM. V was trimmed by 11 bases and J by 0 bases, leaving 14 bases between them. The CDR3 covers 14 residues. CDR3 nucleotide sequence: TGTGCCTCATCTGGAGGGGGCTCTGGAAACACCATATATTTT. This sequence encodes CASSGGGSGNTIYF.

This clonotype was observed many times. The CDR3 sequence is CASKQRENTGELFF. Here the CDR3 DNA reads TGTGCCAGCAAACAAAGGGAAAACACCGGGGAGCTGTTTTTT. This chain uses TRBV7-9 with TRBJ2-2, with D uncertain. Germline V gene data show CDR1 as SEHNR and CDR2 as FQNEAQ (reference sequence). V was pared by 7 bases and J by 2 bases, with 11 bases between. This CDR3 spans 14 amino acids.

The chain joins TRBV24-1 to TRBJ2-1, with D perhaps TRBD1 or TRBD2 (5 bases each). The germline CDR1 and CDR2 sequences are KGHDR and SFDVKD. V was shortened by 5 bases and J by 5 bases, with 12 bases between the two germline ends. This CDR3 comprises 14 residues. CDR3 sequence reads: CATSVGRDHNEQFF. DNA for the CDR3: TGTGCCACCAGTGTGGGCCGGGACCACAATGAGCAGTTCTTC.

This chain joins TRBV5-1 and TRBJ2-1, with 7 bases identical to TRBD1. The CDR3 covers 17 residues. Germline V gives CDR1 SGHRS, CDR2 YFSETQ. With V trimmed by 4 bases and J by 4 bases, 14 bases remained unmatched. Here the CDR3 DNA reads TGCGCCAGCAGCCGCGTAGAGGGGACAGAGAAATACAATGAGCAGTTCTTC. This encodes CASSRVEGTEKYNEQFF.

This clonotype was counted once. The chain couples TRBV6-1 to TRBJ2-7; D not resolved. Germline V gives CDR1 MNHNS, CDR2 SASEGT. The germline V and J ends were trimmed by 0 bases and 7 bases, with 7 bases remaining between them. The CDR3 is 12 amino acids. The CDR3 sequence is CASSEARGEQYF. CDR3 DNA sequence: TGTGCCAGCAGTGAAGCGCGTGGAGAGCAGTACTTC.

This clonotype appeared a few times. This sequence joins TRBV6-1 and TRBJ2-1; TRBD1 agrees at 7 bases. Trimming cost V 6 bases and J 3 bases; bases outside gene matches: 8. The CDR3 is 15 amino acids. Germline V gene sequence: CDR1 MNHNS, CDR2 SASEGT. The CDR3 here is CASSLQGTDYNEQFF. CDR3 in DNA: TGTGCCAGCAGCCTACAGGGGACCGACTACAATGAGCAGTTCTTC.

V gene TRBV20-1 combines with J gene TRBJ2-7; a weak D match, TRBD1 (5 bases). V was clipped by 1 base and J by 3 bases, with 16 bases between them. Germline values: CDR1 DFQATT, CDR2 SNEGSKA (reference sequence). The length of the CDR3 is 15 residues. The CDR3, as DNA: TGCAGTGCTAGAGGGCAGAAGGGGTTGGACTACGAGCAGTACTTC. Residues: CSARGQKGLDYEQYF.

The table lists this clonotype with a few counts. The chain links TRBV18 to TRBJ1-3; D ambiguous. The CDR3 spans 15 residues. Germline CDR1 reads KGHSH; CDR2 reads LQKENI. With 0 bases removed from V and 5 bases from J, the gap between germline ends came to 11 bases. The CDR3, as DNA: TGTGCCAGCTCACCACCCGGAGGGAGGAGAAACACCATATATTTT. It yields the protein CASSPPGGRRNTIYF. The complete variable domain, with remaining parts taken from reference TRBV18 and TRBJ1-3, reads NAGVMQNPRHLVRRRGQEARLRCSPMKGHSHVYWYRQLPEEGLKFMVYLQKENIIDESGMPKERFSAEFPKEGPSILRIQQVVRGDSAAYFCASSPPGGRRNTIYFGEGSWLTVV.

The chain joins TRBV30 to TRBJ1-2; no clear D gene. The CDR3 is made up of 16 amino acids. CDR1 is GTSNPN, CDR2 SVGIG, per germline (reference sequence). Between the trimmed V and J ends, which lost 0 bases and 4 bases, there was a span of 18 bases. CDR3 DNA sequence: TGTGCCTGGAGTGTCTACGGGGTCCTTGGACCCTATGGCTACACCTTC. The encoded protein is CAWSVYGVLGPYGYTF.

V is TRBV4-1 and J is TRBJ2-5; TRBD2 matches at 12 bases. This CDR3 spans 18 amino acids. V was clipped by 3 bases and J by 2 bases; unmatched bases: 10. Germline V lookup: CDR1 MGHRA, CDR2 YSYEKL. CDR3 residues: CASSHGVLAGGQQETQYF. CDR3 sequence (DNA): TGCGCCAGCAGCCATGGGGTACTAGCGGGGGGACAACAAGAGACCCAGTACTTC.

This clonotype was detected only a few times. The chain has TRBV15 and TRBJ2-1, with 8 bases aligning to TRBD1. Germline CDR1 and CDR2: LNHNV and YYDKDF (reference sequence). V was clipped by 1 base and J by 6 bases; unmatched bases: 5. This CDR3 has 15 residues. Written as DNA, the CDR3 is TGTGCCACCAGCAGAGCACGGACAGGGACCAATGAGCAGTTCTTC. Protein sequence: CATSRARTGTNEQFF.

This chain joins TRBV3-1 and TRBJ1-1, with unresolved D. CDR3 length: 13 amino acids. Germline V CDR1 and CDR2: LGHDT, YNNKEL (reference sequence). The V gene lost 5 bases and the J gene lost 0 bases, with 7 bases spanning the gap. CDR3: CASSSELNTEAFF. The CDR3 bases are TGTGCCAGCAGCTCGGAACTGAACACTGAAGCTTTCTTT.

This clonotype was counted between two and nine times. V usage is TRBV4-3 and J usage is TRBJ2-1; the match to TRBD1 covers 8 bases. Germline V lookup: CDR1 LGHNA, CDR2 YSLEER. J gave up 7 bases and V 3 bases, and 5 bases lay outside the gene matches. CDR3 length: 14 amino acids. Here the CDR3 DNA reads TGCGCCAGCAGCCAGGCACAGGGGGTAAATGAGCAGTTCTTC. Encoded protein: CASSQAQGVNEQFF.

This clonotype was seen a few times. This rearrangement joins TRBV6-1 to TRBJ1-2; D remains ambiguous. Germline CDR1 MNHNS, CDR2 SASEGT. The CDR3 loop spans 14 amino acids. V was cut by 5 bases and J by 9 bases, with 19 bases left in between. CDR3 DNA sequence: TGTGCCAGCAGTACCAATAGACCGTCGGATAGCTACACCTTC. Protein: CASSTNRPSDSYTF.

The rearrangement uses TRBV3-1 and TRBJ2-1; the match to TRBD2 covers 9 bases. Germline CDR1 and CDR2: LGHDT and YNNKEL (reference sequence). Trimming cost V 1 base and J 9 bases; bases outside gene matches: 10. The length of the CDR3 is 16 residues. CDR3 bases: TGTGCCAGCAGCCAAGCCGGGACTAGCTTATCAAGTGAGCAGTTCTTC. Amino acid sequence: CASSQAGTSLSSEQFF.

The rearrangement uses TRBV5-5 and TRBJ2-3; D unclear. Looked up from germline, CDR1 is SGHKS and CDR2 is YYEKEE (reference sequence). Trimming removed 0 bases from V and 0 bases from J, with 8 bases in between. The CDR3 consists of 15 residues. The DNA for the CDR3 is TGTGCCAGCAGCTTGGGGACCATTAGCACAGATACGCAGTATTTT. It specifies CASSLGTISTDTQYF.

The chain is built from TRBV6-5 and TRBJ2-6; no firm D call. This CDR3 spans 14 amino acids. Looked up from germline, CDR1 is MNHEY and CDR2 is SVGAGI. Trimming took off 2 bases at V and 4 bases at J, with 6 bases between the two ends. DNA of the CDR3: TGTGCCAGCAGTTACGCCTGGGGGGCCAACGTCCTGACTTTC. It encodes CASSYAWGANVLTF.

This clonotype appeared a few times. CDR3 sequence (DNA): TGTGCCAGCAGTTACTGGGCTAGCACCGGGGAGCTGTTTTTT. Protein product: CASSYWASTGELFF. The V gene is TRBV6-5, the J gene TRBJ2-2; no clear D gene. Trimming stripped 1 base from V and 4 bases from J, with 7 bases between. The CDR3 spans 14 residues. Germline V gene lookup returns CDR1 MNHEY and CDR2 SVGAGI.

The count of this clonotype is one. The chain joins TRBV12-3 or TRBV12-4 to TRBJ2-7; D unclear. Trimming removed 1 base at V and 3 bases at J, with 16 bases between. CDR3 size: 16 residues. CDR3 nucleotide sequence: TGTGCCAGCAGTTTAGGCCAGACCCCTCCCCTCTACGAGCAGTACTTC. Amino acid sequence: CASSLGQTPPLYEQYF.

This clonotype has ten or more counts. V gene TRBV12-3 or TRBV12-4 combines with J gene TRBJ2-1; 7 nucleotides align to TRBD2. CDR3 length: 13 amino acids. Unmatched junction bases numbered 4, after V lost 6 bases and J lost 5 bases. CDR3 nucleotides: TGTGCCAGCAGCTTTCTAGCGGACAATGAGCAGTTCTTC. This sequence encodes CASSFLADNEQFF.